The 26 T cell receptor beta chains below come from one sample, sequenced in a study of blood T cells in healthy people across ages. The second PCR ran roughly 7 to 12 cycles with a sample-barcoded 5' primer and J-beta primers. TCRdb re-called the 5' RACE reads through MiXCR, storing one row per CDR3 protein. Here the sample spans 800,000 to 1,000,000 distinct CDR3 sequences, about 48% being singletons. The sequencing input was blood. These receptors all stem from a man between 25 and 39 years old in good health.

This clonotype was counted a few times. CDR3 in amino acids: CASSQDEGASNEQFF. In DNA, the CDR3 is TGCGCCAGCAGCCAAGATGAGGGTGCCTCCAATGAGCAGTTCTTC. The chain is built from TRBV4-1 and TRBJ2-1; possible D gene TRBD2, 5 bases. V lost 0 bases, J lost 6 bases, and 12 bases lay in between. Germline loops: CDR1 MGHRA, CDR2 YSYEKL. CDR3 length: 15 residues.

This clonotype was found once. The chain couples TRBV20-1 to TRBJ1-2; TRBD1 is a possible D gene (6 bases). Trimming pared 3 bases from V and 0 bases from J, leaving 8 bases between. This CDR3 has 13 amino acids. Germline-derived CDR1 and CDR2 are DFQATT and SNEGSKA (reference sequence). The CDR3 nucleotides read TGCAGTGCTAGTGGACAGTCTAACTATGGCTACACCTTC. Encoded protein: CSASGQSNYGYTF.

This clonotype was seen just once. The gene calls are TRBV5-1 and TRBJ2-7; D is tentatively TRBD1 or TRBD2 (5 bases each). The CDR3 is 14 amino acids. V was pared by 4 bases and J by 0 bases, with 11 bases between. Germline V lookup: CDR1 SGHRS, CDR2 YFSETQ. The CDR3 DNA is TGCGCCAGCAGCCTAGGGACCATCTCCTACGAGCAGTACTTC. It codes for CASSLGTISYEQYF. The full variable domain, its missing parts supplied by reference TRBV5-1 and TRBJ2-7, is KAGVTQTPRYLIKTRGQQVTLSCSPISGHRSVSWYQQTPGQGLQFLFEYFSETQRNKGNFPGRFSGRQFSNSRSEMNVSTLELGDSALYLCASSLGTISYEQYFGPGTRLTVT.

V and J are TRBV20-1 and TRBJ2-6; D ambiguous. The V end was cut by 8 bases, the J end by 2 bases, with 13 bases between. From germline, CDR1 is DFQATT and CDR2 SNEGSKA (reference sequence). The CDR3 extends over 14 amino acids. This CDR3 reads CSTYRDPGANVLTF. Here the CDR3 DNA reads TGCAGTACATACAGAGACCCTGGGGCCAACGTCCTGACTTTC.

This clonotype has only a few counts. The V and J genes are TRBV7-9 and TRBJ1-4; D is undetermined. The germline CDR1 and CDR2 sequences are SEHNR and FQNEAQ (reference sequence). There are 10 residues in the CDR3. V lost 8 bases, J lost 8 bases, and 6 bases lay in between. For the CDR3, the DNA is TGTGCCAGCTCAGAGGAAAAACTGTTTTTT. Protein: CASSEEKLFF. The variable domain in full, completed from reference TRBV7-9 and TRBJ1-4, reads DTGVSQNPRHKITKRGQNVTFRCDPISEHNRLYWYRQTLGQGPEFLTYFQNEAQLEKSRLLSDRFSAERPKGSFSTLEIQRTEQGDSAMYLCASSEEKLFFGSGTQLSVL.

Ten or more counts support this clonotype. The J gene is TRBJ2-5, the V gene TRBV7-2; 7 bases are a match to TRBD1. Germline V gene data show CDR1 as SGHTA and CDR2 as FQGNSA. J was trimmed by 3 bases and V by 5 bases; bases with no gene match: 6. The CDR3 sequence is 14 residues long. The CDR3 DNA is TGTGCCAGCAGCCAGGTACAGGGGAAAGAGACCCAGTACTTC. This gives the protein CASSQVQGKETQYF.

This chain uses TRBV6-1 with TRBJ2-1; 10 nucleotides align to TRBD2. Germline assignment: CDR1 MNHNS and CDR2 SASEGT. The CDR3 loop spans 14 amino acids. Trimming cost V 10 bases and J 5 bases; bases outside gene matches: 8. The CDR3 region is CATDVAGGHNEQFF. DNA for the CDR3: TGTGCCACCGATGTAGCGGGGGGCCACAATGAGCAGTTCTTC.

The rearrangement joins TRBV9 to TRBJ1-2; tentative D call: TRBD1 (6 bases). With 0 bases removed from V and 6 bases from J, the gap between germline ends came to 9 bases. From germline, CDR1 is SGDLS and CDR2 YYNGEE. The CDR3 spans 13 residues. The DNA for the CDR3 is TGTGCCAGCAGCGTAGCAGGGGCGGATGGCTACACCTTC. Protein sequence: CASSVAGADGYTF.

Here the CDR3 DNA reads TGCAGTGCTAGAGTGACAGGAATGAACACTGAAGCTTTCTTT. Residues: CSARVTGMNTEAFF. This chain links TRBV20-1 with TRBJ1-1, with D possibly being TRBD1 (6 bases). The CDR3 runs to 14 residues. Germline V gene sequence: CDR1 DFQATT, CDR2 SNEGSKA (reference sequence). The germline V and J ends were trimmed by 1 base and 0 bases, with 9 bases remaining between them.

The CDR3 DNA sequence: TGTGCCAGCAGTGGACTAATCACAGATACGCAGTATTTT. Protein sequence: CASSGLITDTQYF. The chain is built from TRBV6-1 and TRBJ2-3, with a possible D match to TRBD2 (5 bases). Trimming removed 4 bases at V and 2 bases at J, with 7 bases between. Germline lookup yields CDR1 MNHNS and CDR2 SASEGT. The CDR3 loop spans 13 amino acids.

This clonotype was recorded many times. V gene TRBV4-1 combines with J gene TRBJ1-1, with D hard to call. V was pared by 3 bases and J by 5 bases, with 19 bases between. The V gene's germline CDR1 is MGHRA and CDR2 YSYEKL. The CDR3 is made up of 16 amino acids. Here the CDR3 DNA reads TGCGCCAGCAGCCACGCGACGCGGAGGCTAGGGACTGAAGCTTTCTTT. It specifies CASSHATRRLGTEAFF.

This clonotype was counted ten times or more. The chain links TRBV10-3 to TRBJ2-1; TRBD2 matches at 10 bases. The CDR3 consists of 14 residues. V lost 6 bases, J lost 3 bases, and 2 bases stayed unmatched. Germline V gene data show CDR1 as ENHRY and CDR2 as SYGVKD. The CDR3 coding sequence is TGTGCCATCAGCAGCGGGGGGGTCTACAATGAGCAGTTCTTC. Residues: CAISSGGVYNEQFF.

This clonotype was seen only once. The chain combines TRBV4-3 with TRBJ2-1; 10 bases match TRBD2. The V segment lost 0 bases and the J segment 6 bases; nucleotides outside the gene matches: 11. The CDR3 length is 18 residues. The germline V gene has CDR1 LGHNA and CDR2 YSLEER. CDR3: CASSQDPTSGRGGNEQFF. CDR3 nucleotides: TGCGCCAGCAGCCAAGATCCCACAAGCGGGAGGGGGGGCAATGAGCAGTTCTTC.

As regards this clonotype: This may be a read error, as it is one base from a much larger clone. This sequence joins TRBV9 and TRBJ2-1; no reliable D call. Germline CDR1 SGDLS, CDR2 YYNGEE. The CDR3 totals 15 residues. The CDR3 bases are TGTGCCAGCAGCGTAGAGCACAGTAGTTACACTGAGCAGTTCTTC. Protein: CASSVEHSSYTEQFF.

This clonotype was counted a few times. The chain has TRBV12-5 and TRBJ2-1, with D hard to call. Germline V gene lookup returns CDR1 LGHNT and CDR2 FRNRAP. CDR3 length: 16 amino acids. With 0 bases removed from V and 9 bases from J, the gap between germline ends came to 18 bases. CDR3 coding DNA: TGTGCTAGTGGTTTGGTACCGGTCAGCCCCTCGGGTGAGCAGTTCTTC. This codes for CASGLVPVSPSGEQFF.

There are a few counts of this clonotype. V gene TRBV12-3 or TRBV12-4 combines with J gene TRBJ1-2; 7 nucleotides match TRBD1. The CDR3 length is 12 residues. V lost 6 bases to trimming and J lost 8 bases; unmatched junction nucleotides: 6. The CDR3 coding sequence is TGTGCCAGCAGAACAGGGGAGGTCGGCTACACCTTC. The encoded protein is CASRTGEVGYTF.

This clonotype was seen ten or more times. The chain recombines TRBV4-2 with TRBJ2-7; the D is unclear. Germline-derived CDR1 and CDR2 are LGHNA and YNFKEQ. CDR3 length: 12 amino acids. V was pared by 0 bases and J by 9 bases, with 9 bases between. This CDR3 is CASSQDVDRQYF. For the CDR3, the DNA is TGTGCCAGCAGCCAAGATGTGGATCGGCAGTACTTC.

This clonotype showed up just a few times. This sequence joins TRBV9 and TRBJ2-1, with D perhaps matching TRBD2 (6 bases). Deletions cut 0 bases from V and 2 bases from J, with 15 bases between. CDR1 is SGDLS and CDR2 is YYNGEE in the germline V gene. The length of the CDR3 is 17 residues. CDR3 sequence reads: CASSVEDRGGAYNEQFF. CDR3 nucleotide sequence: TGTGCCAGCAGCGTAGAGGATAGGGGAGGAGCCTACAATGAGCAGTTCTTC.

This chain joins TRBV20-1 and TRBJ1-6; TRBD1 aligns across 7 bases. The trim removed 1 base at V and 10 bases at J, leaving 25 bases unmatched. The CDR3 has 20 amino acids. CDR1 DFQATT and CDR2 SNEGSKA come from the germline V gene (reference sequence). The CDR3 DNA follows: TGCAGTGCTAGAGGTATTCCGGGACAGCTAGCCACCGATTTTTCGTCACCCCTCCACTTT. Its protein is CSARGIPGQLATDFSSPLHF.

The chain links TRBV7-9 to TRBJ2-2; 8 positions agree with TRBD1. CDR3 length equals 17 residues. Germline CDR1 is SEHNR and CDR2 is FQNEAQ (reference sequence). Trimming cost V 5 bases and J 3 bases; bases outside gene matches: 11. CDR3 protein: CASSPKGTGRDTGELFF. In DNA form, the CDR3 reads TGTGCCAGCAGCCCGAAAGGGACAGGACGCGACACCGGGGAGCTGTTTTTT.

The chain is built from TRBV5-1 and TRBJ2-6, with 7 positions matching TRBD1. This CDR3 has 17 residues. Germline V gene sequence: CDR1 SGHRS, CDR2 YFSETQ. V dropped 3 bases and J dropped 0; count of bases not matched to a gene: 6. DNA of the CDR3: TGCGCCAGCAGCTGGGGTGCAGGGGGCTCTGGGGCCAACGTCCTGACTTTC. Residues: CASSWGAGGSGANVLTF.

This clonotype has just one count. This sequence joins TRBV4-3 and TRBJ2-7; D perhaps matches TRBD2 (5 bases). With 0 bases removed from V and 4 bases from J, the gap between germline ends came to 10 bases. Germline-derived CDR1 and CDR2 are LGHNA and YSLEER. There are 14 residues in the CDR3. The CDR3 DNA is TGCGCCAGCAGCCAAGATCTCGGACTTTACGAGCAGTACTTC. Encoded protein: CASSQDLGLYEQYF.

The chain recombines TRBV10-3 with TRBJ1-1; D not resolved. The germline gives CDR1 ENHRY, CDR2 SYGVKD. The germline V and J ends were trimmed by 8 bases and 6 bases, with 22 bases remaining between them. The length of the CDR3 is 15 residues. CDR3 nucleotides: TGTGCCATCGCGGCGGCCCGGGCCTCAAGCGCTGAAGCTTTCTTT. Its translation is CAIAAARASSAEAFF.

This sequence joins TRBV28 and TRBJ2-5; D may be TRBD2 (5 bases). V dropped 7 bases and J dropped 0 bases, with 15 bases sitting between them. Germline V gene lookup returns CDR1 MDHEN and CDR2 SYDVKM. CDR3 length: 15 amino acids. CDR3 DNA: TGTGCCAGCACCAGAGGCTCCGGGGACCAAGAGACCCAGTACTTC. Amino acid sequence: CASTRGSGDQETQYF.

This clonotype was found a few times. The V gene is TRBV2, the J gene TRBJ1-5; tentative D call: TRBD1 (6 bases). CDR3 length equals 16 residues. Trimming pared 6 bases from V and 7 bases from J, leaving 22 bases between. CDR1 and CDR2 from the germline V gene are SNHLY and FYNNEI. DNA for the CDR3: TGTGCCAGCAGCTCCGACAGGAGTCGGGGTAAACAGCCCCAGCATTTT. Its translation is CASSSDRSRGKQPQHF.

This chain connects TRBV7-2 to TRBJ2-3; the D call may be TRBD1 or TRBD2 (5 bases each). Germline V gene sequence: CDR1 SGHTA, CDR2 FQGNSA. The CDR3 sequence is 14 residues long. Trimming shortened V by 5 bases and J by 9 bases, and 18 bases separated the two germline ends. CDR3 DNA: TGTGCCAGCAGCCCAACGGGGCCTACGAACACGCAGTATTTT. Its protein product is CASSPTGPTNTQYF.